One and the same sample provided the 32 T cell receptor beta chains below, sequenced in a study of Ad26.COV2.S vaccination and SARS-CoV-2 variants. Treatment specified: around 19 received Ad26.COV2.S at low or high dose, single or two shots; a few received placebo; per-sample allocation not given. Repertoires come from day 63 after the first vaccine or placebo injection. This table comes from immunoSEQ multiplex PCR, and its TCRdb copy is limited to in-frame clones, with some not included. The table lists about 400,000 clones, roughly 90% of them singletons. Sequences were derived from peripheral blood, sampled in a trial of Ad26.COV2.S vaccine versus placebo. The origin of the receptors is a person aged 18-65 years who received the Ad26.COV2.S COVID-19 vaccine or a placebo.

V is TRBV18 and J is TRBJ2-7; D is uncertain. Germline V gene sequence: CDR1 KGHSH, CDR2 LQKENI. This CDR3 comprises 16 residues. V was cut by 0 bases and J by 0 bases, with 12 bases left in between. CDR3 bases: TGTGCCAGCTCACCACCCGGGTTTGACCCCTCCTACGAGCAGTACTTC. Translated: CASSPPGFDPSYEQYF.

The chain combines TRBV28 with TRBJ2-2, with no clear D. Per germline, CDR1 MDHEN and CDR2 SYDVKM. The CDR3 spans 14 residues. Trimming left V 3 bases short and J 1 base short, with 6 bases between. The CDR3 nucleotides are TGTGCCAGCAGTTTCCCGGGGAACACCGGGGAGCTGTTTTTT. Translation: CASSFPGNTGELFF.

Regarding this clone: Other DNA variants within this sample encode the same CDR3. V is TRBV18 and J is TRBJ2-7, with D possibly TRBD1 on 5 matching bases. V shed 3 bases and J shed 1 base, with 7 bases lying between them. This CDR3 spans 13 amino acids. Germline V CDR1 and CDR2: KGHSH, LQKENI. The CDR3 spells CASSPPGSYEQYF. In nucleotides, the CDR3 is TGTGCCAGCTCACCTCCAGGGTCCTACGAGCAGTACTTC.

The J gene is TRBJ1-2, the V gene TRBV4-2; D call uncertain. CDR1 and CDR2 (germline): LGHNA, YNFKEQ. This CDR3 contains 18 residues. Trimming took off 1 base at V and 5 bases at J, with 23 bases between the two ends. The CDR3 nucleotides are TGTGCCAGCAGCCAAGGTCTCGCAAGGTCTCTTCTCGGGTATGGCTACACCTTC. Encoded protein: CASSQGLARSLLGYGYTF.

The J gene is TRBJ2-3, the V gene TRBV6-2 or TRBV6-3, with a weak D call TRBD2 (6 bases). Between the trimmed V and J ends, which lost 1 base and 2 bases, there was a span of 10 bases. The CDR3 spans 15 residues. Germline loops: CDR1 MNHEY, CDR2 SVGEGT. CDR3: CASSYWGTVTDTQYF. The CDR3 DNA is TGTGCCAGCAGTTACTGGGGGACTGTCACAGATACGCAGTATTTT.

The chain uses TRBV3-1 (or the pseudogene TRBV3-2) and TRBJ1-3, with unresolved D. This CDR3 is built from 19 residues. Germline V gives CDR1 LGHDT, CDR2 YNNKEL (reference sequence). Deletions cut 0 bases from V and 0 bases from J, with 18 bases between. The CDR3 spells CASSQDQSVIYRSGNTIYF. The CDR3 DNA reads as TGTGCCAGCAGCCAAGATCAGAGCGTTATATACCGCTCTGGAAACACCATATATTTT.

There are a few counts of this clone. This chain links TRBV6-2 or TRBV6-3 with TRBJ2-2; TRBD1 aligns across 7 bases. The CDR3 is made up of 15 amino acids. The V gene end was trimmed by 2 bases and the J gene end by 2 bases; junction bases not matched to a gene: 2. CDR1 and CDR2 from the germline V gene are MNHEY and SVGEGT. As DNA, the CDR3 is TGTGCCAGCAGTTACGGACAGGTCAACACCGGGGAGCTGTTTTTT. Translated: CASSYGQVNTGELFF.

The CDR3 loop reads CASSVAYEQYF. CDR3 DNA: TGTGCCAGCAGCGTGGCCTACGAGCAGTACTTC. V gene TRBV11-2 combines with J gene TRBJ2-7; D remains unclear. Trimming cost V 5 bases and J 2 bases, with 4 bases left between them. CDR3 length: 11 residues. Germline lookup yields CDR1 SGHAT and CDR2 FQNNGV.

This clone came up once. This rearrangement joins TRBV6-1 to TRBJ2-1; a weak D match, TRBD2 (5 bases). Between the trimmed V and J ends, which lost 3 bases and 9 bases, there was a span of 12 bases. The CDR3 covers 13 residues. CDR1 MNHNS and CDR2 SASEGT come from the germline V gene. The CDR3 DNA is TGTGCCAGCAGTGACGGACTGTTGGGTGAGCAGTTCTTC. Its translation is CASSDGLLGEQFF.

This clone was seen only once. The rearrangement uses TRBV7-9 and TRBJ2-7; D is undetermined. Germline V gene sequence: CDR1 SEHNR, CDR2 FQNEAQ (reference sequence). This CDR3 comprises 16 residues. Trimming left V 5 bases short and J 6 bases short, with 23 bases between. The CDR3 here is CASSPRAISRPVEQYF. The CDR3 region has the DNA TGTGCCAGCAGCCCTCGGGCGATCAGCCGACCGGTCGAGCAGTACTTC.

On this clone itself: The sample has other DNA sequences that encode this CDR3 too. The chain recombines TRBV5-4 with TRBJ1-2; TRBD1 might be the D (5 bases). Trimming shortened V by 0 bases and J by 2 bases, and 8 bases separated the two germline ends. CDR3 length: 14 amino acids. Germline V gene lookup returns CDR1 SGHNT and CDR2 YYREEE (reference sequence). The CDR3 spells CASSLDGGNYGYTF. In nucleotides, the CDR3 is TGTGCCAGCAGCTTGGACGGGGGAAACTATGGCTACACCTTC. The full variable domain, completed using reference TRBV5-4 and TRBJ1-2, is ETGVTQSPTHLIKTRGQQVTLRCSSQSGHNTVSWYQQALGQGPQFIFQYYREEENGRGNFPPRFSGLQFPNYSSELNVNALELDDSALYLCASSLDGGNYGYTFGSGTRLTVV.

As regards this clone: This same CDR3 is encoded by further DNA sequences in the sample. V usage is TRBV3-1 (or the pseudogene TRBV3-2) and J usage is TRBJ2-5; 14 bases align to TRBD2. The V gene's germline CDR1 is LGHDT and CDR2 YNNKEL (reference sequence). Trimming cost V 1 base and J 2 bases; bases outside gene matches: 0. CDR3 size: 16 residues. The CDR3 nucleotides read TGTGCCAGCAGCCAAGGACTAGCGGGGGGGCAAGAGACCCAGTACTTC. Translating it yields CASSQGLAGGQETQYF.

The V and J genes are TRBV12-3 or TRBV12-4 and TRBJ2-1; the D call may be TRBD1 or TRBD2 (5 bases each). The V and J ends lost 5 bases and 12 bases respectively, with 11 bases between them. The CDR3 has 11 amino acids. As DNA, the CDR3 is TGTGCCAGCAGTCCAGAGGGACGGCAGTTCTTC. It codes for CASSPEGRQFF.

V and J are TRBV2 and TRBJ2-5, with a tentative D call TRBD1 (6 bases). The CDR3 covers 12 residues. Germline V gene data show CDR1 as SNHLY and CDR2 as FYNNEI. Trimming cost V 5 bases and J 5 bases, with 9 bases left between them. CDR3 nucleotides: TGTGCCAGCAGTACAGGGAGTGAGACCCAGTACTTC. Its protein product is CASSTGSETQYF.

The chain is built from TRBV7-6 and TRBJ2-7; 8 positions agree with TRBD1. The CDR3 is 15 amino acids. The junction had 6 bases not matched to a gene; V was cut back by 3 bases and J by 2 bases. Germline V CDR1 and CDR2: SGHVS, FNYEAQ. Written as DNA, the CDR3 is TGTGCCAGCAGCTTGAGGGGGACAGGTGCCTACGAGCAGTACTTC. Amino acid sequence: CASSLRGTGAYEQYF.

CDR3 DNA: TGTGCCAGCAGCTCGGGGGCCACTAATGAAAAACTGTTTTTT. This encodes CASSSGATNEKLFF. This chain connects TRBV7-2 to TRBJ1-4; TRBD1 might be the D (6 bases). CDR1 SGHTA and CDR2 FQGNSA come from the germline V gene. Trimming took 4 bases from V and 2 from J, leaving 8 bases between them. The CDR3 loop spans 14 amino acids.

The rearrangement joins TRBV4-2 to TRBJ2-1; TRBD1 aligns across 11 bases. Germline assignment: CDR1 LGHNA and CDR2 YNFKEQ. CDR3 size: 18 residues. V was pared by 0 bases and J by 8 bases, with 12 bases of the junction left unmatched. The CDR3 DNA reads TGTGCCAGCAGCCAAGATCGCCCGGGACAGGGGGGATCGGATGAGCAGTTCTTC. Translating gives CASSQDRPGQGGSDEQFF.

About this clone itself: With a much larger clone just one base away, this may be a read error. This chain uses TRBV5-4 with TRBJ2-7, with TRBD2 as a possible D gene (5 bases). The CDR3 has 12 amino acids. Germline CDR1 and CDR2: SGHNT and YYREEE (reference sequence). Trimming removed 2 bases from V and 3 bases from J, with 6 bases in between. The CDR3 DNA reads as TGTGCCAGCAGCTTTGAGGGCTACGAGCAGTACTTC. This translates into CASSFEGYEQYF.

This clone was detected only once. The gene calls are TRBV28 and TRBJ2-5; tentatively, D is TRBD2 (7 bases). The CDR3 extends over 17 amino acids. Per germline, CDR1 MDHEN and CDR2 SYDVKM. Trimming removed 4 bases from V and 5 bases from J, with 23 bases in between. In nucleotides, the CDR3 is TGTGCCAGCAGTTCCGCCCCCGGGGGCCGGGGAGGGGAGACCCAGTACTTC. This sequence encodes CASSSAPGGRGGETQYF.

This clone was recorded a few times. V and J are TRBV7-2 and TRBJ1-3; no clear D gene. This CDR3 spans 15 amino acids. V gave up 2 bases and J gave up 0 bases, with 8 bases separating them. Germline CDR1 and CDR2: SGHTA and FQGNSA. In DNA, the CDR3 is TGTGCCAGCAGCTTATTGGCTCACTCTGGAAACACCATATATTTT. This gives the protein CASSLLAHSGNTIYF.

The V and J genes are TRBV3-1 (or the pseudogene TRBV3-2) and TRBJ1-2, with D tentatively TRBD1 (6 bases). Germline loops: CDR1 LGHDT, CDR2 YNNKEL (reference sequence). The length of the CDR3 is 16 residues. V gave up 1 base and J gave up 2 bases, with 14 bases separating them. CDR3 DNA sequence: TGTGCCAGCAGCCAAGGGACGTGGGGGCAAAACTATGGCTACACCTTC. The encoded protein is CASSQGTWGQNYGYTF.

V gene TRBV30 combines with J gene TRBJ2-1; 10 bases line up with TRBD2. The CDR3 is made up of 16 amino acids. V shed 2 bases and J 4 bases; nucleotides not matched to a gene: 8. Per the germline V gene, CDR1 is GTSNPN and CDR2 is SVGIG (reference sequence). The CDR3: CAWSPPGAGGYNEQFF. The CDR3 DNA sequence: TGTGCCTGGAGTCCTCCTGGAGCGGGGGGGTACAATGAGCAGTTCTTC.

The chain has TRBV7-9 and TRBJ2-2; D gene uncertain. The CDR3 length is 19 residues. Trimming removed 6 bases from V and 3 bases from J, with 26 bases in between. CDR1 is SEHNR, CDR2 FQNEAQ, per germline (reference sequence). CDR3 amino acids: CASRPTRSDGQGYTGELFF. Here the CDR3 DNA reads TGTGCCAGCAGGCCTACAAGGAGTGACGGCCAAGGATACACCGGGGAGCTGTTTTTT.

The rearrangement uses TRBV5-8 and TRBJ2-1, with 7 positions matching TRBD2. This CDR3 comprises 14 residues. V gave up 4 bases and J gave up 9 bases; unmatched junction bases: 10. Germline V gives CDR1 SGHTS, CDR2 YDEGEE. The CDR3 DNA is TGTGCCAGCAGCCTGAGAAGACTAGCTGGTGAGCAGTTCTTC. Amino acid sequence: CASSLRRLAGEQFF.

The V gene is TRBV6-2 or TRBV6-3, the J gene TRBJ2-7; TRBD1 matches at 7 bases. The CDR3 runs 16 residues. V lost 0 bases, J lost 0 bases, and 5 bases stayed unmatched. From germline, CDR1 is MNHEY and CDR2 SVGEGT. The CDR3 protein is CASSYSVRTGSYEQYF. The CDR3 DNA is TGTGCCAGCAGTTACTCGGTAAGGACAGGCTCCTACGAGCAGTACTTC.

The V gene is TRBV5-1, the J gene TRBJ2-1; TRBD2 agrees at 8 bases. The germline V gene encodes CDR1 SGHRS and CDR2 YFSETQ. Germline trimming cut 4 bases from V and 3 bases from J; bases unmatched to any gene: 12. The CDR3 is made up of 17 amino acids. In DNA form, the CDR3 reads TGCGCCAGCAGCAAAGCCCCCTGGCGGGGGGTCTACAATGAGCAGTTCTTC. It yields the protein CASSKAPWRGVYNEQFF.

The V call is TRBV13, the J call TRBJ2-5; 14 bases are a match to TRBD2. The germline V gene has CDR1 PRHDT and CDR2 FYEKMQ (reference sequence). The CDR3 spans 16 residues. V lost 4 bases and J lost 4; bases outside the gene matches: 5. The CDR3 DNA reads TGTGCCAGCAGCTACCAGGGACTAGCGGGGGTAGAGACCCAGTACTTC. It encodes CASSYQGLAGVETQYF.

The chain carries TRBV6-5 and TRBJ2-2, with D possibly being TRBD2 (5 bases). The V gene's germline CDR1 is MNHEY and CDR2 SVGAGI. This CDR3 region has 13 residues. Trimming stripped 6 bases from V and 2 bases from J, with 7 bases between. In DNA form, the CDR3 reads TGTGCCAGCAGGGGAGCCAACACCGGGGAGCTGTTTTTT. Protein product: CASRGANTGELFF.

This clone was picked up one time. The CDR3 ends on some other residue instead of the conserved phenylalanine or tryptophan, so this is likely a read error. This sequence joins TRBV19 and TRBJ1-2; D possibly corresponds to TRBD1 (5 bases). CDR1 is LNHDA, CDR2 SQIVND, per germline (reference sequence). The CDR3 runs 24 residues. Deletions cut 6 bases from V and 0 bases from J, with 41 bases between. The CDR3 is CASRMPVTRGSFMEHSTSNYGYTL. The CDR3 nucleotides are TGTGCCAGTAGGATGCCGGTCACACGGGGGAGCTTTATGGAGCATAGCACATCTAACTATGGCTACACCCTC.

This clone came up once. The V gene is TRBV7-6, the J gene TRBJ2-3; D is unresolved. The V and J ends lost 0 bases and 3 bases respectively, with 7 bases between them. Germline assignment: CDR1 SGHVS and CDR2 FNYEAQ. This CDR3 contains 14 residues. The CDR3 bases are TGTGCCAGCAGCTTAGCGCTGGGGACAGATACGCAGTATTTT. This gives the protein CASSLALGTDTQYF.

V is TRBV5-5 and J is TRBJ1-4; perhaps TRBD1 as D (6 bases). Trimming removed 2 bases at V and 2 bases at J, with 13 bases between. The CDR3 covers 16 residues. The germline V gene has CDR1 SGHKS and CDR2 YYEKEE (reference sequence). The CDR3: CASSFLPGHTNEKLFF. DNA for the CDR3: TGTGCCAGCAGCTTCCTACCGGGACACACTAATGAAAAACTGTTTTTT.

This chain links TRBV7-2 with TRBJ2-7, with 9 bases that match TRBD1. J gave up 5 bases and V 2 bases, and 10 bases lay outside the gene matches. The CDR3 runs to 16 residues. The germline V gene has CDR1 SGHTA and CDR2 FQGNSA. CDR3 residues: CASSLRGGTGYHEQYF. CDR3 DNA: TGTGCCAGCAGCTTACGCGGCGGGACAGGGTACCACGAGCAGTACTTC.